These 28 T cell receptor beta chains share one sample of origin, sequenced in a study of blood T cell repertoires in COVID-19. Profiled with immunoSEQ multiplex PCR; TCRdb holds only in-frame clones, not every one. This table holds 200,000 or so clones, 80% to 85% found once. Sequenced material: peripheral blood. The receptors stem from a woman between 40 and 50 years old with acute or convalescent COVID-19.

The J gene is TRBJ1-5, the V gene TRBV2; TRBD1 agrees at 12 bases. Losses at the gene ends were 4 bases for V and 1 base for J; bases not matched to a gene: 2. The CDR3 sequence is 16 residues long. CDR1 and CDR2 (germline): SNHLY, FYNNEI. CDR3 in amino acids: CASSAGQGASNQPQHF. In DNA form, the CDR3 reads TGTGCCAGCAGTGCGGGACAGGGGGCCAGCAATCAGCCCCAGCATTTT.

V is TRBV6-5 and J is TRBJ2-1; 10 bases map to TRBD2. Trimming at V came to 5 bases and at J to 7 bases, leaving 5 bases not matched to a gene. This CDR3 is 14 amino acids long. Germline lookup yields CDR1 MNHEY and CDR2 SVGAGI. CDR3 residues: CASSRGLAANEQFF. The CDR3 DNA sequence: TGTGCCAGCAGTCGTGGACTAGCGGCTAATGAGCAGTTCTTC.

This rearrangement joins TRBV27 to TRBJ2-3, with TRBD1 as a possible D gene (5 bases). Per germline, CDR1 MNHEY and CDR2 SMNVEV (reference sequence). The germline V and J ends were trimmed by 4 bases and 6 bases, with 11 bases remaining between them. This CDR3 is 13 amino acids long. The CDR3 coding sequence is TGTGCCAGCAGTTGGCGAAACAGGGATACGCAGTATTTT. Its protein product is CASSWRNRDTQYF.

The chain employs TRBV30 and TRBJ1-1, with D maybe TRBD1 (5 bases). The germline gives CDR1 GTSNPN, CDR2 SVGIG (reference sequence). The CDR3 has 13 residues. V lost 4 bases and J 4 bases, leaving 13 bases between the germline ends. The CDR3: CAWKRGLGTEAFF. The CDR3 region has the DNA TGTGCCTGGAAGCGGGGGTTGGGCACTGAAGCTTTCTTT.

J is TRBJ2-1 and V is TRBV13; 9 bases match TRBD2. CDR3 length: 16 residues. From germline, CDR1 is PRHDT and CDR2 FYEKMQ (reference sequence). The V gene end was trimmed by 4 bases and the J gene end by 6 bases; junction bases not matched to a gene: 10. The CDR3 DNA sequence: TGTGCCAGCAGCTCCCCTTTTAGCGGGAGTCGCAATGAGCAGTTCTTC. It translates to CASSSPFSGSRNEQFF. Looking up the rest from reference TRBV13 and TRBJ2-1 gives the full variable domain: AAGVIQSPRHLIKEKRETATLKCYPIPRHDTVYWYQQGPGQDPQFLISFYEKMQSDKGSIPDRFSAQQFSDYHSELNMSSLELGDSALYFCASSSPFSGSRNEQFFGPGTRLTVL.

A note on this clone: The same CDR3 can be traced to other DNA sequences in this sample. The J gene is TRBJ1-2, the V gene TRBV6-1; D possibly corresponds to TRBD1 (6 bases). The CDR3 is made up of 14 amino acids. Looked up from germline, CDR1 is MNHNS and CDR2 is SASEGT. V lost 3 bases, J lost 4 bases, and 12 bases lay in between. CDR3 sequence reads: CASSEGQGAYGYTF. CDR3 nucleotide sequence: TGTGCCAGCAGTGAGGGACAAGGCGCCTATGGCTACACCTTC.

V gene TRBV12-1 combines with J gene TRBJ1-5; no DNA check was done on the table's D call, TRBD1. TRBV12-1 is a pseudogene. This CDR3 is 18 amino acids long. The CDR3 DNA reads as TGTGCCAGCACTCCCCCCCGGACAGGGTGGTTAGGGGGGGAGCCCCAGCATTTT. The encoded protein is CASTPPRTGWLGGEPQHF.

The rearrangement joins TRBV25-1 to TRBJ1-4, with 8 bases fitting TRBD1. J was trimmed by 8 bases and V by 6 bases; bases with no gene match: 8. Germline CDR1 is MGHDK and CDR2 is SYGVNS. This CDR3 is built from 14 residues. CDR3 sequence (DNA): TGTGCCAGCAGCACACCAGGGGGCTTGGAAAAACTGTTTTTT. Amino acid sequence: CASSTPGGLEKLFF.

The genes are TRBV5-5 and TRBJ2-2; D not resolved. Germline loops: CDR1 SGHKS, CDR2 YYEKEE (reference sequence). Trimming pared 0 bases from V and 4 bases from J, leaving 13 bases between. This CDR3 contains 16 residues. This chain's CDR3 is CASSLVLFVGTGELFF. The CDR3 DNA is TGTGCCAGCAGCTTGGTTTTGTTCGTCGGCACCGGGGAGCTGTTTTTT.

The DNA for the CDR3 is TGTGCCAGCAGTAGGGGCTCTAGCGGGAGCACAGATACGCAGTATTTT. Its protein is CASSRGSSGSTDTQYF. J is TRBJ2-3 and V is TRBV27; 8 nucleotides agree with TRBD2. This CDR3 region has 16 residues. Trimming at V came to 5 bases and at J to 0 bases, leaving 7 bases not matched to a gene. Germline CDR1 is MNHEY and CDR2 is SMNVEV (reference sequence).

The V call is TRBV6-5, the J call TRBJ2-2; D is possibly TRBD2 (6 bases). The CDR3 sequence is 14 residues long. V was shortened by 1 base and J by 5 bases, with 8 bases between the two germline ends. Germline V gene lookup returns CDR1 MNHEY and CDR2 SVGAGI. CDR3 sequence: CASSYWAGTGELFF. CDR3 DNA: TGTGCCAGCAGTTACTGGGCGGGGACCGGGGAGCTGTTTTTT.

The V and J genes are TRBV5-6 and TRBJ2-2; 8 nucleotides align to TRBD1. There are 14 residues in the CDR3. J lost 4 bases, V lost 4 bases, and 3 bases had no gene match. Germline V CDR1 and CDR2: SGHDT, YYEEEE. DNA for the CDR3: TGTGCCAGCAGCGGACAGGGAACCACCGGGGAGCTGTTTTTT. Translated, it gives CASSGQGTTGELFF.

This clone was counted only a few times. The chain recombines TRBV18 with TRBJ1-5; possibly TRBD1 for D (6 bases). The V and J ends lost 3 bases and 5 bases respectively, with 14 bases between them. In germline, CDR1 is KGHSH, CDR2 LQKENI. This CDR3 has 15 amino acids. The CDR3 region has the DNA TGTGCCAGCTCACCGCGACAGGAATGGCATCAGCCCCAGCATTTT. Its translation: CASSPRQEWHQPQHF.

The V call is TRBV9, the J call TRBJ2-3, with 12 positions matching TRBD1. J lost 4 bases, V lost 5 bases, and 5 bases had no gene match. Germline values: CDR1 SGDLS, CDR2 YYNGEE. The CDR3 runs to 15 residues. CDR3 residues: CASSGTGGIADTQYF. The DNA of the CDR3 is TGTGCCAGCAGTGGGACAGGGGGCATCGCAGATACGCAGTATTTT.

This clone was counted a single time. The V gene is TRBV9, the J gene TRBJ2-5, with D possibly matching TRBD2 (7 bases). V gave up 6 bases and J gave up 7 bases, with 19 bases separating them. Germline V CDR1 and CDR2: SGDLS, YYNGEE. There are 14 residues in the CDR3. The CDR3 nucleotides are TGTGCCAGCAACGGAGGAGGGGGAGGGGGGACCCAGTACTTC. Translated, it gives CASNGGGGGGTQYF.

The chain couples TRBV6-1 to TRBJ1-2; 10 nucleotides line up with TRBD1. With 1 base clipped from V and 4 bases from J, the junction kept 18 bases outside the gene matches. Germline CDR1 is MNHNS and CDR2 is SASEGT. The CDR3 is 20 residues long. The CDR3 reads CASSEEETGGWRPLFYGYTF. CDR3 DNA: TGTGCCAGCAGTGAAGAGGAGACAGGGGGCTGGAGGCCCCTCTTCTATGGCTACACCTTC.

The V call is TRBV19, the J call TRBJ1-1; 8 bases align to TRBD1. The CDR3 spans 14 residues. V was clipped by 9 bases and J by 3 bases; unmatched bases: 9. Germline lookup yields CDR1 LNHDA and CDR2 SQIVND (reference sequence). CDR3 sequence (DNA): TGTGCCAGCGGTCCAGGACAGGGCTACACTGAAGCTTTCTTT. Protein product: CASGPGQGYTEAFF. Full variable domain (outside the CDR3, taken from reference TRBV19 and TRBJ1-1): DGGITQSPKYLFRKEGQNVTLSCEQNLNHDAMYWYRQDPGQGLRLIYYSQIVNDFQKGDIAEGYSVSREKKESFPLTVTSAQKNPTAFYLCASGPGQGYTEAFFGQGTRLTVV.

This chain uses TRBV5-1 with TRBJ2-1; 10 bases are a match to TRBD2. The ends lost 6 bases at V and 7 bases at J; junction bases unmatched: 19. The CDR3 extends over 18 amino acids. CDR1 is SGHRS and CDR2 is YFSETQ in the germline V gene. CDR3 region: CASNDTPSGRGRTNEQFF. The DNA of the CDR3 is TGCGCCAGCAACGACACCCCTAGCGGGAGAGGGAGGACGAATGAGCAGTTCTTC.

This clone was seen only a few times. The gene calls are TRBV29-1 and TRBJ2-7; the match to TRBD1 covers 7 bases. This CDR3 spans 16 amino acids. The V gene end was trimmed by 2 bases and the J gene end by 7 bases; junction bases not matched to a gene: 17. CDR1 SQVTM and CDR2 ANQGSEA come from the germline V gene. CDR3 nucleotides: TGCAGCGTTGAAAAACCCCAGGGGGTCACTACGACGGAGCAGTACTTC. The encoded protein is CSVEKPQGVTTTEQYF.

V and J are TRBV6-6 and TRBJ1-4; the match to TRBD1 covers 8 bases. The CDR3 runs to 14 residues. The germline V gene encodes CDR1 MNHNY and CDR2 SVGAGI (reference sequence). Unmatched junction bases numbered 5, after V lost 6 bases and J lost 5 bases. The DNA for the CDR3 is TGTGCCAGCAGCAGGGGGGACAGGAATGAAAAACTGTTTTTT. It codes for CASSRGDRNEKLFF.

The chain carries TRBV11-2 and TRBJ1-6; D is perhaps TRBD1 (6 bases). This CDR3 region has 14 residues. The ends were cut back, 5 bases at V and 14 bases at J, with 19 bases in the middle. Germline V CDR1 and CDR2: SGHAT, FQNNGV. The CDR3 sequence is CASSLRTEPPTLHF. Here the CDR3 DNA reads TGTGCCAGCAGCCTAAGGACAGAACCCCCCACCCTCCACTTT.

The rearrangement uses TRBV2 and TRBJ2-5; D may be TRBD2 (6 bases). From germline, CDR1 is SNHLY and CDR2 FYNNEI. The CDR3 extends over 15 amino acids. Trimming cost V 2 bases and J 1 base, with 11 bases left between them. Written as DNA, the CDR3 is TGTGCCAGCAGTGAAACTAGCTGGGTCCAAGAGACCCAGTACTTC. Translating gives CASSETSWVQETQYF.

The CDR3 nucleotides are TGTGCCAGCAGAGGCACAGGGGAATCACCCCTCCACTTT. This codes for CASRGTGESPLHF. The chain links TRBV2 to TRBJ1-6, with 7 bases aligning to TRBD1. The CDR3 spans 13 residues. V was clipped by 6 bases and J by 10 bases; unmatched bases: 6. CDR1 is SNHLY and CDR2 is FYNNEI in the germline V gene.

The chain employs TRBV6-5 and TRBJ2-5, with D uncertain. V was shortened by 3 bases and J by 9 bases, with 8 bases between the two germline ends. The CDR3 runs 11 residues. Germline V gives CDR1 MNHEY, CDR2 SVGAGI. CDR3 DNA: TGTGCCAGCAGTTATTTACGGGCCCAGTACTTC. Amino acids: CASSYLRAQYF.

Comment on this clone: The same CDR3 arises from other DNA sequences in this sample as well. The chain carries TRBV30 and TRBJ1-2; no reliable D call. Germline CDR1 and CDR2: GTSNPN and SVGIG (reference sequence). The CDR3 runs 11 residues. Trimming left V 1 base short and J 5 bases short, with 5 bases between. The CDR3 sequence is CAWSGGYGYTF. The CDR3, as DNA: TGTGCCTGGAGTGGAGGGTATGGCTACACCTTC. The full variable domain, rest sourced from reference TRBV30 and TRBJ1-2, is SQTIHQWPATLVQPVGSPLSLECTVEGTSNPNLYWYRQAAGRGLQLLFYSVGIGQISSEVPQNLSASRPQDRQFILSSKKLLLSDSGFYLCAWSGGYGYTFGSGTRLTVV.

This chain uses TRBV5-1 with TRBJ1-1, with a tentative D call TRBD1 (5 bases). Between the trimmed V and J ends, which lost 4 bases and 6 bases, there was a span of 16 bases. The CDR3 length is 14 residues. Germline V gene data show CDR1 as SGHRS and CDR2 as YFSETQ. The DNA of the CDR3 is TGCGCCAGCAGCACCCGACAGTTTTCTGCTGAAGCTTTCTTT. Its protein product is CASSTRQFSAEAFF.

This clone was counted a single time. The rearrangement joins TRBV11-2 to TRBJ2-7; the D gene is possibly TRBD2 (6 bases). The CDR3 is 15 amino acids. V dropped 5 bases and J dropped 1 base, with 15 bases sitting between them. CDR1 is SGHAT, CDR2 FQNNGV, per germline. CDR3 sequence reads: CASSAPGGRSYEQYF. In DNA form, the CDR3 reads TGTGCCAGCAGCGCCCCCGGAGGGCGGTCCTACGAGCAGTACTTC.

The sample holds a few counts of this clone. CDR3 nucleotides: TGTGCCAGCAGTGCGGGGACTAGCGGGGGAACAGATACGCAGTATTTT. This translates into CASSAGTSGGTDTQYF. The V and J genes are TRBV6-4 and TRBJ2-3; 14 bases map to TRBD2. The germline CDR1 and CDR2 sequences are MRHNA and SNTAGT. Losses at the gene ends were 4 bases for V and 3 bases for J; bases not matched to a gene: 3. The CDR3 runs to 16 residues.